The 32 T cell receptor beta chains presented below share a single source sample, sequenced in a study of T cell responses to AZD1222 COVID-19 vaccine. TCRdb's table, derived via immunoSEQ multiplex PCR, lists solely in-frame clones and lacks some. This sample has approximately 76,000 clones, with about 82% found just once. Source: peripheral blood, taken on day 0 of AZD1222 vaccination. The receptor source for this set is an adult in good health.

The J gene is TRBJ1-6, the V gene TRBV12-3 or TRBV12-4; possible D gene TRBD1, 5 bases. The CDR3 is made up of 13 amino acids. Trimming removed 8 bases at V and 10 bases at J, with 15 bases between. CDR3 DNA: TGTGCCAGCTCCGCAGGGATGAGATCACCCCTCCACTTT. As protein: CASSAGMRSPLHF.

The chain links TRBV29-1 to TRBJ2-3, with TRBD1 matching over 8 bases. Germline CDR1 and CDR2: SQVTM and ANQGSEA. CDR3 length: 13 residues. In nucleotides, the CDR3 is TGCACCTATGCGACAGGGGTACCAGATACGCAGTATTTT. Protein sequence: CTYATGVPDTQYF.

The chain carries TRBV24-1 and TRBJ2-2; 7 bases line up with TRBD2. CDR1 KGHDR and CDR2 SFDVKD come from the germline V gene. The CDR3 has 15 residues. The trim removed 6 bases at V and 1 base at J, leaving 4 bases unmatched. CDR3 residues: CATSPGTKNTGELFF. CDR3 in DNA: TGTGCCACCAGTCCCGGGACTAAGAACACCGGGGAGCTGTTTTTT.

Concerning this clone itself: The sample holds other DNA sequences that translate to the same CDR3. CDR3: CASSLPNQPQHF. Written as DNA, the CDR3 is TGTGCCAGCAGCCTACCCAATCAGCCCCAGCATTTT. V usage is TRBV5-4 and J usage is TRBJ1-5; D is unresolved. The CDR3 runs 12 residues. V was clipped by 4 bases and J by 3 bases, with 5 bases between them. The V gene's germline CDR1 is SGHNT and CDR2 YYREEE (reference sequence). The full variable domain, in which reference TRBV5-4 and TRBJ1-5 provide the parts outside the CDR3, is ETGVTQSPTHLIKTRGQQVTLRCSSQSGHNTVSWYQQALGQGPQFIFQYYREEENGRGNFPPRFSGLQFPNYSSELNVNALELDDSALYLCASSLPNQPQHFGDGTRLSIL.

The chain combines TRBV12-3 or TRBV12-4 with TRBJ2-7; no reliable D call. The ends were cut back, 3 bases at V and 1 base at J, with 1 base in the middle. This CDR3 comprises 11 residues. CDR3 DNA sequence: TGTGCCAGCAGTTTTTCCTACGAGCAGTACTTC. This encodes CASSFSYEQYF.

This clone was seen only a few times. J is TRBJ2-1 and V is TRBV5-6; 8 bases are a match to TRBD2. V was pared by 2 bases and J by 4 bases, with 2 bases of the junction left unmatched. Germline V gene sequence: CDR1 SGHDT, CDR2 YYEEEE. This CDR3 region has 14 residues. This CDR3 reads CASSLSGSYNEQFF. CDR3 coding DNA: TGTGCCAGCAGCTTAAGCGGGAGTTACAATGAGCAGTTCTTC.

The V call is TRBV6-5, the J call TRBJ2-1, with 13 bases aligning to TRBD2. The V gene's germline CDR1 is MNHEY and CDR2 SVGAGI. The CDR3 has 15 amino acids. V lost 6 bases to trimming and J lost 5 bases; unmatched junction nucleotides: 4. DNA for the CDR3: TGTGCCAGCAGCCCCGGACTAGCGGGGGACAATGAGCAGTTCTTC. Translated, it gives CASSPGLAGDNEQFF.

The chain combines TRBV5-1 with TRBJ2-5, with TRBD2 matching 12 bases. Per the germline V gene, CDR1 is SGHRS and CDR2 is YFSETQ. The CDR3 extends over 20 amino acids. After removal of 2 bases from V and 0 bases from J, the junction contained 14 bases not matched to a gene. CDR3 amino acids: CASSLQQWTSGAIDQETQYF. The CDR3 DNA reads as TGCGCCAGCAGCTTACAGCAATGGACTAGCGGGGCGATAGACCAAGAGACCCAGTACTTC. Full variable domain (rest looked up from reference TRBV5-1 and TRBJ2-5): KAGVTQTPRYLIKTRGQQVTLSCSPISGHRSVSWYQQTPGQGLQFLFEYFSETQRNKGNFPGRFSGRQFSNSRSEMNVSTLELGDSALYLCASSLQQWTSGAIDQETQYFGPGTRLLVL.

The chain carries TRBV6-2 or TRBV6-3 and TRBJ2-1; 9 bases map to TRBD2. The CDR3 is 16 amino acids. The V gene's germline CDR1 is MNHEY and CDR2 SVGEGT. V lost 0 bases to trimming and J lost 6 bases; unmatched junction nucleotides: 6. CDR3 nucleotides: TGTGCCAGCAGTTACTCTGCGACTAGCGGATCCAATGAGCAGTTCTTC. It translates to CASSYSATSGSNEQFF.

The chain uses TRBV3-1 (or the pseudogene TRBV3-2) and TRBJ2-7; TRBD1 matches at 10 bases. CDR3 length equals 15 residues. Germline loops: CDR1 LGHDT, CDR2 YNNKEL (reference sequence). Losses at the gene ends were 2 bases for V and 4 bases for J; bases not matched to a gene: 5. The CDR3 sequence: CASSQLPGQGYEQYF. CDR3 DNA: TGTGCCAGCAGCCAACTCCCGGGACAGGGGTACGAGCAGTACTTC.

This clone was detected once. The chain carries TRBV21-1 and TRBJ2-2; no DNA check was done on the table's D call, TRBD2. TRBV21-1 has pseudogene status. This CDR3 spans 18 amino acids. The DNA of the CDR3 is TGTGCCATAAACCCGGACGGAGCGGCCCTCCGACACACCGGGGAGCTGTTTTTT. Protein: CAINPDGAALRHTGELFF.

This chain joins TRBV7-3 and TRBJ1-1; possible D gene TRBD1, 5 bases. Germline V gene data show CDR1 as SGHTA and CDR2 as FQGTGA. Trimming took off 4 bases at V and 4 bases at J, with 16 bases between the two ends. This CDR3 spans 15 amino acids. The CDR3 loop reads CASSSTGTAGTEAFF. The CDR3 DNA reads as TGTGCCAGCAGCTCAACCGGGACCGCAGGCACTGAAGCTTTCTTT.

The rearrangement uses TRBV27 and TRBJ2-6; 14 positions agree with TRBD2. J gave up 0 bases and V 3 bases, and 13 bases lay outside the gene matches. Germline CDR1 MNHEY, CDR2 SMNVEV (reference sequence). The CDR3 has 22 amino acids. The chain's CDR3 is CASSFKYLTGLAGDSGANVLTF. The CDR3 bases are TGTGCCAGCAGTTTCAAGTACCTTACGGGACTAGCGGGGGACTCTGGGGCCAACGTCCTGACTTTC.

The V and J genes are TRBV5-6 and TRBJ1-3, with 8 positions matching TRBD1. This CDR3 has 17 amino acids. V lost 4 bases to trimming and J lost 0 bases; unmatched junction nucleotides: 9. Per the germline V gene, CDR1 is SGHDT and CDR2 is YYEEEE. DNA of the CDR3: TGTGCCAGCAGCAATTTTCAGGGGGCAAACTCTGGAAACACCATATATTTT. Residues: CASSNFQGANSGNTIYF.

The CDR3 DNA follows: TGCGCCAGCAGCCTCGGACTAGCGGGCGACTCCGAGGATGAGCAGTTCTTC. Amino acid sequence: CASSLGLAGDSEDEQFF. V gene TRBV4-3 combines with J gene TRBJ2-1; 11 nucleotides line up with TRBD2. From germline, CDR1 is LGHNA and CDR2 YSLEER. The CDR3 extends over 17 amino acids. V dropped 4 bases and J dropped 8; count of bases not matched to a gene: 13.

The rearrangement uses TRBV6-2 or TRBV6-3 and TRBJ1-2; D possibly corresponds to TRBD1 (5 bases). The CDR3 is 15 residues long. Deletions cut 2 bases from V and 5 bases from J, with 15 bases between. Germline V CDR1 and CDR2: MNHEY, SVGEGT. The CDR3 region has the DNA TGTGCCAGCAGTTACCACGGGGACGGCCAGTATGGCTACACCTTC. Translated, it gives CASSYHGDGQYGYTF.

The J gene is TRBJ2-1, the V gene TRBV6-5; possible D gene TRBD1, 6 bases. This CDR3 is 13 amino acids long. Germline CDR1 reads MNHEY; CDR2 reads SVGAGI. Trimming cost V 7 bases and J 0 bases, with 7 bases left between them. CDR3 residues: CASTRGSYNEQFF. The CDR3 nucleotides read TGTGCCAGCACCAGGGGCTCCTACAATGAGCAGTTCTTC.

The V gene is TRBV13, the J gene TRBJ2-2; a possible D gene is TRBD2 (7 bases). The CDR3 sequence is 13 residues long. Germline values: CDR1 PRHDT, CDR2 FYEKMQ (reference sequence). V lost 5 bases, J lost 8 bases, and 12 bases lay in between. CDR3 loop: CASSEGGPGELFF. The CDR3 DNA sequence: TGTGCCAGCAGCGAGGGGGGGCCAGGGGAGCTGTTTTTT.

This clone was detected only once. The chain links TRBV7-3 to TRBJ2-6; 11 nucleotides match TRBD1. CDR1 and CDR2 from the germline V gene are SGHTA and FQGTGA. This CDR3 region has 17 residues. V was clipped by 5 bases and J by 1 base; unmatched bases: 4. The CDR3 loop reads CASSARDRGSGANVLTF. For the CDR3, the DNA is TGTGCCAGCAGCGCCCGGGACAGGGGGTCTGGGGCCAACGTCCTGACTTTC.

The chain uses TRBV10-2 and TRBJ1-1; 8 nucleotides agree with TRBD1. CDR1 WSHSY and CDR2 SAAADI come from the germline V gene. Losses at the gene ends were 3 bases for V and 10 bases for J; bases not matched to a gene: 7. This CDR3 contains 13 residues. The chain's CDR3 is CASSEIQGVRAFF. The CDR3, as DNA: TGCGCCAGCAGTGAAATACAGGGGGTGAGAGCTTTCTTT.

J is TRBJ1-1 and V is TRBV21-1; the DNA was not compared with TRBD1, the D call given in the table. TRBV21-1 is deemed a pseudogene. CDR3 length: 17 amino acids. The CDR3 loop is CASSGPGQGLRDTEAFF. The CDR3 DNA follows: TGTGCCAGCAGCGGGCCGGGACAGGGGTTGAGGGACACTGAAGCTTTCTTT.

The chain has TRBV14 and TRBJ2-1; 11 nucleotides match TRBD2. The CDR3 totals 19 residues. Per the germline V gene, CDR1 is SGHDN and CDR2 is FVKESK. V lost 0 bases, J lost 8 bases, and 15 bases stayed unmatched. CDR3 residues: CASSQEGLVAGGPRYEQFF. The CDR3 nucleotides are TGTGCCAGCAGCCAAGAAGGTCTGGTAGCGGGAGGGCCGAGGTATGAGCAGTTCTTC.

The chain joins TRBV4-1 to TRBJ2-1; D might be TRBD1 or TRBD2, each matching 5 bases. Germline V gene lookup returns CDR1 MGHRA and CDR2 YSYEKL. V lost 4 bases, J lost 7 bases, and 8 bases lay in between. This CDR3 contains 12 residues. CDR3: CASSRRTNEQFF. The CDR3, as DNA: TGCGCCAGCAGCCGGAGGACAAATGAGCAGTTCTTC.

J is TRBJ2-3 and V is TRBV5-4; 9 nucleotides align to TRBD2. Per germline, CDR1 SGHNT and CDR2 YYREEE (reference sequence). Germline trimming cut 1 base from V and 2 bases from J; bases unmatched to any gene: 5. This CDR3 region has 16 residues. The CDR3 region is CASSLSGGRATDTQYF. CDR3 sequence (DNA): TGTGCCAGCAGCTTGTCGGGCGGGAGGGCCACAGATACGCAGTATTTT. The entire variable domain, with the rest obtained from reference TRBV5-4 and TRBJ2-3, is as follows: ETGVTQSPTHLIKTRGQQVTLRCSSQSGHNTVSWYQQALGQGPQFIFQYYREEENGRGNFPPRFSGLQFPNYSSELNVNALELDDSALYLCASSLSGGRATDTQYFGPGTRLTVL.

The chain couples TRBV30 to TRBJ1-1; the D is unclear. CDR1 is GTSNPN and CDR2 is SVGIG in the germline V gene (reference sequence). With 3 bases removed from V and 5 bases from J, the gap between germline ends came to 22 bases. This CDR3 spans 16 amino acids. The CDR3 region is CAWSDPLESEKTEAFF. The CDR3, as DNA: TGTGCCTGGAGCGACCCCTTAGAATCGGAGAAAACTGAAGCTTTCTTT. The entire variable domain, with the rest obtained from reference TRBV30 and TRBJ1-1, is as follows: SQTIHQWPATLVQPVGSPLSLECTVEGTSNPNLYWYRQAAGRGLQLLFYSVGIGQISSEVPQNLSASRPQDRQFILSSKKLLLSDSGFYLCAWSDPLESEKTEAFFGQGTRLTVV.

The rearrangement uses TRBV30 and TRBJ1-1, with 8 positions matching TRBD1. In germline, CDR1 is GTSNPN, CDR2 SVGIG (reference sequence). The length of the CDR3 is 12 residues. V gave up 3 bases and J gave up 8 bases; unmatched junction bases: 5. The CDR3 DNA reads as TGTGCCTGGAGCAGGGGGCAGGGGGAAGCTTTCTTT. Protein product: CAWSRGQGEAFF.

V gene TRBV13 combines with J gene TRBJ2-2, with 12 bases identical to TRBD2. The CDR3 contains 15 residues. V trimming: 6 bases; J trimming: 10 bases; junction bases outside the gene matches: 9. The V gene's germline CDR1 is PRHDT and CDR2 FYEKMQ (reference sequence). The CDR3 here is CASRQLAGGPEELFF. The DNA of the CDR3 is TGTGCCAGCAGGCAGCTAGCGGGAGGGCCCGAGGAGCTGTTTTTT.

This rearrangement joins TRBV6-5 to TRBJ2-5, with TRBD1 matching over 7 bases. The germline V gene has CDR1 MNHEY and CDR2 SVGAGI. V shed 11 bases and J 4 bases; nucleotides not matched to a gene: 16. This CDR3 has 15 residues. This chain's CDR3 is CALTLTGKGGETQYF. In DNA form, the CDR3 reads TGTGCCCTCACCCTGACAGGGAAGGGTGGAGAGACCCAGTACTTC.

The chain links TRBV6-5 to TRBJ1-3; 10 nucleotides match TRBD1. V gave up 6 bases and J gave up 4 bases; unmatched junction bases: 0. The CDR3 extends over 13 amino acids. CDR1 and CDR2 from the germline V gene are MNHEY and SVGAGI. The CDR3 reads CASRTGGGNTIYF. In nucleotides, the CDR3 is TGTGCCAGCAGGACAGGGGGCGGAAACACCATATATTTT.

The J gene is TRBJ2-1, the V gene TRBV5-8; 8 bases agree with TRBD1. After removal of 0 bases from V and 0 bases from J, the junction contained 2 bases not matched to a gene. The CDR3 covers 16 residues. CDR1 and CDR2 from the germline V gene are SGHTS and YDEGEE. CDR3 in amino acids: CASSLGGTGSYNEQFF. Written as DNA, the CDR3 is TGTGCCAGCAGCTTGGGCGGGACAGGCTCCTACAATGAGCAGTTCTTC.

This chain connects TRBV5-4 to TRBJ2-5, with D perhaps assigned TRBD1 or TRBD2 (6 bases each). The ends were cut back, 6 bases at V and 5 bases at J, with 14 bases in the middle. CDR1 SGHNT and CDR2 YYREEE come from the germline V gene (reference sequence). The CDR3 consists of 13 residues. The CDR3 here is CASTRGPGETQYF. CDR3 coding DNA: TGTGCCAGCACCCGGGGGCCGGGCGAGACCCAGTACTTC. Filled out from reference TRBV5-4 and TRBJ2-5, the complete variable domain reads ETGVTQSPTHLIKTRGQQVTLRCSSQSGHNTVSWYQQALGQGPQFIFQYYREEENGRGNFPPRFSGLQFPNYSSELNVNALELDDSALYLCASTRGPGETQYFGPGTRLLVL.

This chain links TRBV6-2 or TRBV6-3 with TRBJ2-7; 12 nucleotides agree with TRBD2. The J call is doubtful: the DNA matches TRBJ2-5 better. CDR1 and CDR2 from the germline V gene are MNHEY and SVGEGT. This CDR3 has 16 amino acids. Here the CDR3 DNA reads TGTGCCAGCAGTTACGATATGCTGGGACTAGCGGGGACCCAGTACTTC. It yields the protein CASSYDMLGLAGTQYF.